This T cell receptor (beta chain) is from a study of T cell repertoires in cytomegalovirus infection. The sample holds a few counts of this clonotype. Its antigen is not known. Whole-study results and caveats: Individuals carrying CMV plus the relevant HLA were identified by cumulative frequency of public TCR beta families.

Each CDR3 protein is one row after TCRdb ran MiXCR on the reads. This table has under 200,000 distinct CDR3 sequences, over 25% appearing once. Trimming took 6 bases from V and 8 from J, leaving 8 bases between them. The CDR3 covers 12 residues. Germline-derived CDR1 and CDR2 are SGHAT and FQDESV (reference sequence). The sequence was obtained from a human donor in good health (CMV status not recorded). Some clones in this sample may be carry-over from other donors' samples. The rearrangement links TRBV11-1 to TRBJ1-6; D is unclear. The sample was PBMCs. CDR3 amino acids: CASRSGDSPLHF. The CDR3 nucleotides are TGTGCCAGCAGATCCGGGGATTCACCCCTCCACTTT.